These 29 T cell receptor beta chains originate from one sample sequenced in a study of T cells after yellow fever vaccination. TCRdb re-derived calls from the 5' RACE reads in MiXCR, one entry per CDR3 protein. Of 600,000 to 750,000 distinct CDR3 sequences in the sample, roughly an eighth were seen once. This specimen was PBMCs, taken on the day of the yellow fever booster vaccination. The receptors stem from a man aged 25 to 45 who received the YFV17D yellow fever vaccine.

This clonotype was observed a handful of times. This chain uses TRBV5-1 with TRBJ2-7; tentatively, D is TRBD2 (5 bases). CDR1 and CDR2 from the germline V gene are SGHRS and YFSETQ. This CDR3 has 14 amino acids. V dropped 4 bases and J dropped 0 bases, with 11 bases sitting between them. The CDR3 region is CASSPFTSSYEQYF. In nucleotides, the CDR3 is TGCGCCAGCAGCCCCTTTACTAGCTCCTACGAGCAGTACTTC.

V and J are TRBV29-1 and TRBJ2-2, with D possibly TRBD2 on 6 matching bases. The CDR3 spans 13 residues. Trimming took 7 bases from V and 1 from J, leaving 10 bases between them. The germline CDR1 and CDR2 sequences are SQVTM and ANQGSEA. CDR3 nucleotide sequence: TGCAGCGGGGGGGAAGGGAACACCGGGGAGCTGTTTTTT. Its protein product is CSGGEGNTGELFF.

Ten or more counts support this clonotype. V gene TRBV7-2 combines with J gene TRBJ2-5; D possibly corresponds to TRBD1 (6 bases). V was cut by 0 bases and J by 2 bases, with 13 bases left in between. The CDR3 is made up of 16 amino acids. CDR1 is SGHTA and CDR2 is FQGNSA in the germline V gene. CDR3 coding DNA: TGTGCCAGCAGCTTAGCGCAAACAGGGTTTCAAGAGACCCAGTACTTC. Protein sequence: CASSLAQTGFQETQYF. The variable domain in full, completed from reference TRBV7-2 and TRBJ2-5, reads GAGVSQSPSNKVTEKGKDVELRCDPISGHTALYWYRQSLGQGLEFLIYFQGNSAPDKSGLPSDRFSAERTGGSVSTLTIQRTQQEDSAVYLCASSLAQTGFQETQYFGPGTRLLVL.

This chain joins TRBV19 and TRBJ2-2; possible D gene TRBD1, 6 bases. The V gene lost 4 bases and the J gene lost 5 bases, with 14 bases spanning the gap. CDR1 is LNHDA and CDR2 is SQIVND in the germline V gene (reference sequence). The CDR3 consists of 15 residues. The CDR3 reads CASSTISGQTGELFF. The CDR3 nucleotides are TGTGCCAGTAGTACCATCTCCGGACAGACCGGGGAGCTGTTTTTT. The whole variable domain, filled in from reference TRBV19 and TRBJ2-2, reads DGGITQSPKYLFRKEGQNVTLSCEQNLNHDAMYWYRQDPGQGLRLIYYSQIVNDFQKGDIAEGYSVSREKKESFPLTVTSAQKNPTAFYLCASSTISGQTGELFFGEGSRLTVL.

Only a few counts were recorded for this clonotype. The CDR3 loop reads CASSHPGQGGEQYF. The CDR3 DNA is TGCGCCAGCAGTCACCCGGGACAGGGGGGCGAGCAGTACTTC. The chain couples TRBV23-1 to TRBJ2-7, with 11 bases aligning to TRBD1. TRBV23-1 is marked as an open reading frame, function uncertain. The CDR3 runs 14 residues. After removal of 3 bases from V and 6 bases from J, the junction contained 4 bases not matched to a gene.

This clonotype appeared many times. The chain carries TRBV9 and TRBJ2-3; D remains ambiguous. The germline V gene encodes CDR1 SGDLS and CDR2 YYNGEE. This CDR3 spans 13 amino acids. V dropped 1 base and J dropped 3 bases, with 6 bases sitting between them. The CDR3 spells CASSVTRTDTQYF. CDR3 coding DNA: TGTGCCAGCAGCGTAACGCGTACAGATACGCAGTATTTT.

The chain couples TRBV14 to TRBJ2-6, with D perhaps TRBD1 or TRBD2 (6 bases each). The CDR3 sequence is 14 residues long. The V end was cut by 8 bases, the J end by 0 bases, with 8 bases between. CDR1 and CDR2 (germline): SGHDN, FVKESK. The CDR3 spells CASRGLSGANVLTF. The CDR3 DNA reads TGTGCCAGCCGGGGGCTCTCTGGGGCCAACGTCCTGACTTTC.

The chain recombines TRBV27 with TRBJ1-2; the match to TRBD1 covers 7 bases. The trim removed 6 bases at V and 4 bases at J, leaving 8 bases unmatched. The CDR3 is 14 amino acids. Germline V gene sequence: CDR1 MNHEY, CDR2 SMNVEV (reference sequence). The chain's CDR3 is CASSLRQGGYGYTF. CDR3 sequence (DNA): TGTGCCAGCAGCCTTCGACAGGGAGGCTATGGCTACACCTTC.

The table lists this clonotype with a few counts. The J gene is TRBJ2-7, the V gene TRBV30; D remains ambiguous. Germline lookup yields CDR1 GTSNPN and CDR2 SVGIG (reference sequence). Trimming removed 0 bases at V and 2 bases at J, with 14 bases between. The CDR3 is 15 residues long. The CDR3 DNA sequence: TGTGCCTGGAGTGTTATGAAGAGAGATCCCTACGAGCAGTACTTC. The encoded protein is CAWSVMKRDPYEQYF.

The chain uses TRBV25-1 and TRBJ1-6; D not certain. V lost 2 bases and J lost 3, with 8 bases in between. The CDR3 consists of 15 residues. Per germline, CDR1 MGHDK and CDR2 SYGVNS. The CDR3 sequence is CASSETRIYNSPLHF. In DNA form, the CDR3 reads TGTGCCAGCAGTGAAACGAGGATCTATAATTCACCCCTCCACTTT.

The table lists this clonotype with a few counts. The genes are TRBV4-2 and TRBJ1-2, with TRBD1 matching 8 bases. With 4 bases clipped from V and 8 bases from J, the junction kept 6 bases outside the gene matches. Germline-derived CDR1 and CDR2 are LGHNA and YNFKEQ. This CDR3 region has 13 residues. CDR3 coding DNA: TGTGCCAGCAGCCCGACAGGGGAACAGGGCTACACCTTC. Translation: CASSPTGEQGYTF.

This clonotype was counted only a few times. The chain carries TRBV5-4 and TRBJ2-4; a weak D match, TRBD2 (7 bases). V lost 4 bases and J lost 8, with 13 bases in between. The germline gives CDR1 SGHNT, CDR2 YYREEE (reference sequence). This CDR3 region has 13 residues. CDR3 DNA sequence: TGTGCCAGCAGCGAAGGGGGGGGAGACATTCAGTACTTC. Its translation: CASSEGGGDIQYF. The variable domain in full, completed from reference TRBV5-4 and TRBJ2-4, reads ETGVTQSPTHLIKTRGQQVTLRCSSQSGHNTVSWYQQALGQGPQFIFQYYREEENGRGNFPPRFSGLQFPNYSSELNVNALELDDSALYLCASSEGGGDIQYFGAGTRLSVL.

The table lists this clonotype with a few counts. This rearrangement joins TRBV7-2 to TRBJ1-2; D is possibly TRBD1 (6 bases). CDR3 length: 12 residues. The germline V gene has CDR1 SGHTA and CDR2 FQGNSA. V lost 4 bases, J lost 6 bases, and 9 bases lay in between. CDR3 DNA sequence: TGTGCCAGCAGCTACAGGGTTGATGGCTACACCTTC. Protein sequence: CASSYRVDGYTF.

The chain recombines TRBV18 with TRBJ2-3; 7 nucleotides align to TRBD2. Germline V gives CDR1 KGHSH, CDR2 LQKENI. The junction had 10 bases not matched to a gene; V was cut back by 2 bases and J by 2 bases. CDR3 length: 17 amino acids. This chain's CDR3 is CASSPSPGEGITDTQYF. As DNA, the CDR3 is TGTGCCAGCTCACCATCCCCCGGGGAGGGAATCACAGATACGCAGTATTTT.

This clonotype was detected only a few times. This chain uses TRBV5-1 with TRBJ2-5; D could derive from TRBD1 or TRBD2 (6 bases each). Germline V gives CDR1 SGHRS, CDR2 YFSETQ. The CDR3 length is 13 residues. Trimming removed 4 bases from V and 1 base from J, with 8 bases in between. The CDR3: CASSEGGQETQYF. Written as DNA, the CDR3 is TGCGCCAGCAGCGAGGGGGGCCAAGAGACCCAGTACTTC.

In its sample, this clonotype was seen a few times. The chain couples TRBV25-1 to TRBJ1-1; 7 bases agree with TRBD1. Unmatched junction bases numbered 5, after V lost 9 bases and J lost 4 bases. The CDR3 has 12 residues. Germline V gene data show CDR1 as MGHDK and CDR2 as SYGVNS. CDR3 coding DNA: TGTGCCAGTCAGACAGGGCCCACTGAAGCTTTCTTT. Translating it yields CASQTGPTEAFF. The full variable domain, completed using reference TRBV25-1 and TRBJ1-1, is EADIYQTPRYLVIGTGKKITLECSQTMGHDKMYWYQQDPGMELHLIHYSYGVNSTEKGDLSSESTVSRIRTEHFPLTLESARPSHTSQYLCASQTGPTEAFFGQGTRLTVV.

This clonotype was recorded a few times. This rearrangement joins TRBV29-1 to TRBJ2-7; a possible D gene is TRBD2 (5 bases). V gave up 4 bases and J gave up 6 bases, with 7 bases separating them. Germline CDR1 and CDR2: SQVTM and ANQGSEA. CDR3 size: 10 residues. CDR3 loop: CSVGEFEQYF. Here the CDR3 DNA reads TGCAGCGTTGGGGAGTTCGAGCAGTACTTC.

The chain joins TRBV27 to TRBJ2-1, with D perhaps TRBD2 (6 bases). Trimming took 5 bases from V and 9 from J, leaving 14 bases between them. This CDR3 spans 13 amino acids. CDR1 is MNHEY and CDR2 is SMNVEV in the germline V gene (reference sequence). The CDR3 spells CASSAALGGEQFF. The CDR3 DNA is TGTGCCAGCAGTGCAGCCTTGGGGGGTGAGCAGTTCTTC.

The rearrangement links TRBV12-3 or TRBV12-4 to TRBJ2-1, with D unresolved. The CDR3 spans 11 residues. Trimming cost V 5 bases and J 10 bases, with 9 bases left between them. The CDR3 bases are TGTGCCAGCAGTCCCAATGTCGAGCAGTTCTTC. It encodes CASSPNVEQFF.

This clonotype was counted only a few times. The chain has TRBV20-1 and TRBJ2-1; TRBD2 agrees at 14 bases. V was pared by 5 bases and J by 6 bases, with 3 bases of the junction left unmatched. The germline V gene has CDR1 DFQATT and CDR2 SNEGSKA (reference sequence). CDR3 length: 14 amino acids. The CDR3 region is CSAGGTSGSNEQFF. The CDR3 bases are TGCAGTGCTGGGGGGACTAGCGGGAGCAATGAGCAGTTCTTC.

This clonotype was found many times. This sequence joins TRBV20-1 and TRBJ1-6, with D possibly TRBD1 on 5 matching bases. Trimming left V 6 bases short and J 9 bases short, with 15 bases between. Germline CDR1 DFQATT, CDR2 SNEGSKA (reference sequence). The CDR3 loop spans 13 amino acids. The chain's CDR3 is CSASDTIVSPLHF. CDR3 DNA sequence: TGCAGTGCCTCGGACACTATTGTTTCACCCCTCCACTTT.

This clonotype was counted a few times. J is TRBJ1-4 and V is TRBV12-3 or TRBV12-4; D might be TRBD1 (5 bases). This CDR3 comprises 12 residues. V lost 5 bases and J 8 bases, leaving 9 bases between the germline ends. This chain's CDR3 is CASSTTAEKLFF. CDR3 DNA sequence: TGTGCCAGCAGTACGACAGCAGAAAAACTGTTTTTT.

This clonotype was observed a handful of times. The V call is TRBV4-1, the J call TRBJ1-1, with D possibly matching TRBD1 (6 bases). CDR3 length: 16 amino acids. The V end lost 1 base, the J end lost 4 bases, and 16 bases lay between the germline ends. CDR1 MGHRA and CDR2 YSYEKL come from the germline V gene. The CDR3 sequence is CASSQGPSRGSTEAFF. CDR3 nucleotide sequence: TGCGCCAGCAGCCAAGGGCCCAGCAGGGGAAGCACTGAAGCTTTCTTT.

The V call is TRBV12-3 or TRBV12-4, the J call TRBJ2-2, with TRBD1 as a possible D gene (6 bases). V was shortened by 4 bases and J by 7 bases, with 13 bases between the two germline ends. The CDR3 is made up of 14 amino acids. This chain's CDR3 is CASSSRGEDGELFF. The CDR3 DNA is TGTGCCAGCAGTTCCAGGGGTGAGGACGGGGAGCTGTTTTTT.

This chain links TRBV20-1 with TRBJ2-7; no firm D call. The CDR3 spans 11 residues. Trimming left V 6 bases short and J 0 bases short, with 6 bases between. The germline V gene encodes CDR1 DFQATT and CDR2 SNEGSKA (reference sequence). The CDR3 region is CSADGSYEQYF. Here the CDR3 DNA reads TGCAGTGCGGACGGCTCCTACGAGCAGTACTTC.

J is TRBJ2-1 and V is TRBV10-2, with D uncertain. V dropped 6 bases and J dropped 6 bases, with 15 bases sitting between them. Germline V CDR1 and CDR2: WSHSY, SAAADI. The CDR3 consists of 14 residues. The DNA for the CDR3 is TGCGCCAGCAGGAGACTCGGGCCCTCCAATGAGCAGTTCTTC. Translation: CASRRLGPSNEQFF.

This sequence joins TRBV20-1 and TRBJ2-5, with D possibly called TRBD1 or TRBD2 (6 bases each). This CDR3 is 16 amino acids long. Between the trimmed V and J ends, which lost 8 bases and 3 bases, there was a span of 25 bases. Germline V gives CDR1 DFQATT, CDR2 SNEGSKA (reference sequence). The CDR3 reads CSSNRGQGGFKETQYF. The CDR3 region has the DNA TGCAGTTCCAATCGGGGGCAGGGCGGCTTCAAAGAGACCCAGTACTTC.

This chain connects TRBV20-1 to TRBJ2-1, with D possibly being TRBD2 (5 bases). V gave up 6 bases and J gave up 9 bases, with 12 bases separating them. The CDR3 contains 11 residues. The germline V gene encodes CDR1 DFQATT and CDR2 SNEGSKA (reference sequence). The CDR3 sequence is CSAKLVPEQFF. CDR3 in DNA: TGCAGTGCAAAACTAGTTCCTGAGCAGTTCTTC.

A few counts support this clonotype. The rearrangement uses TRBV9 and TRBJ2-3; D tentatively fits TRBD1 or TRBD2 (5 bases each). The V gene lost 0 bases and the J gene lost 5 bases, with 13 bases spanning the gap. This CDR3 is built from 15 residues. Germline V gene data show CDR1 as SGDLS and CDR2 as YYNGEE. The CDR3 bases are TGTGCCAGCAGCGTAGTCGGGACCAGTGTAGATACGCAGTATTTT. It translates to CASSVVGTSVDTQYF.